This T cell receptor (beta chain) was captured by sequencing in a study of chemoradiotherapy in HPV16-positive cancers (dated by TCRdb to between 2020 and 2023). At the level of the whole study: Functional T-cell assays on cells from two HPV16-positive patients defined candidate HPV-specific T-cell clones and common TCR motifs. The study asked whether T-cell immunity to the HPV oncoproteins E6 and E7 changes during chemoradiotherapy and whether this immunity affects survival. Next, the candidate HPV-specific TCRs and motifs were followed in TCR repertoires from more than 70 patients with HPV-related cancers.

V drops 4 bases and J drops 6 bases, leaving 21 bases in between. The CDR3, from cysteine to phenylalanine, totals 17 residues. Only the CDR3 DNA is retained, 51 bases long and in frame from the first base. Sequences ENHRY (CDR1) and SYGVKD (CDR2) are obtained from the germline V gene. The investigation overall reported the following: Expansion of candidate HPV-specific clones and E7-related TCR motifs was observed in the tumor microenvironment during treatment, whereas no such expansion was observed for non-HPV-specific T cells. The functional definition of HPV-specific T cells came from only a couple of HPV16-positive patients, and the survival association was reported for HPV16-positive patients. In HPV16-positive patients, expansion of HPV-responsive T cells during chemoradiotherapy was associated with improved recurrence-free survival.

Library prep was done by the immunoSEQ multiplex PCR assay. TCRdb re-hosts the immuneACCESS table, in-frame sequences only. Its copies lack some clones; in the studies checked, an unresolved V gene accounts for under half of them, and the cause for the rest is not known. The table for this sample lists fewer than 20,000 clones; more than 70% of them were counted only once. The ten largest clones capture approximately 9.9% of the sample. Repertoires were sampled multiple times during chemoradiotherapy, which allowed clonal expansion in the tumor microenvironment to be followed. As regards this clone: Its antigen is still unknown. No base-level quality is on record; no much larger clone is a single base apart.

The sequence was collected from a human donor with HPV-associated anogenital cancer. The rearranged chain carries TRBV10-3 and TRBJ1-4; no D segment can be confidently identified. Sampling was done from a patient who underwent chemoradiotherapy. This receptor carries the CDR3 CAISARAGREGDEKLFF. The DNA sequence reads TGTGCCATCAGTGCCCGGGCTGGGAGGGAAGGTGATGAAAAACTGTTTTTT.